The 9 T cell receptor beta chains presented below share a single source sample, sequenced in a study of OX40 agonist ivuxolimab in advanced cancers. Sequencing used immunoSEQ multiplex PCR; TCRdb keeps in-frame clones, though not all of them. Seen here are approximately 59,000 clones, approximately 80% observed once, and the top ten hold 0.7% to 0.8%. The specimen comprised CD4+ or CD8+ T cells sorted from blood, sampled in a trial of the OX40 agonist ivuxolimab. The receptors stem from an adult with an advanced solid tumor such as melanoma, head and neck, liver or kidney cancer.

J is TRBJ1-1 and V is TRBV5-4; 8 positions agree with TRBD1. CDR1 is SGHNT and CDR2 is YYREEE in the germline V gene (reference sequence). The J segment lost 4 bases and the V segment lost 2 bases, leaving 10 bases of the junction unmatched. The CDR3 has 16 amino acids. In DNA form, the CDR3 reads TGTGCCAGCAGCTTCCCGGACAGGGATGGGAGCACTGAAGCTTTCTTT. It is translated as CASSFPDRDGSTEAFF.

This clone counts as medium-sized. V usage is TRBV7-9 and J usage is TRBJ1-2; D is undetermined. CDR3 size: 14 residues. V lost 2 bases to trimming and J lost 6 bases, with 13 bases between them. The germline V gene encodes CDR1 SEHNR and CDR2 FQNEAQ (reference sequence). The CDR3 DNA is TGTGCCAGCAGCTTAAGCGCAGCGAGGGATGGCTACACCTTC. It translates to CASSLSAARDGYTF.

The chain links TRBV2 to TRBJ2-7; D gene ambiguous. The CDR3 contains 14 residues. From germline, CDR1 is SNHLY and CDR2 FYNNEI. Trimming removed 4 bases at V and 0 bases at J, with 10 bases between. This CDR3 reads CASSATDISYEQYF. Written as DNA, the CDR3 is TGTGCCAGCAGTGCCACCGACATCTCCTACGAGCAGTACTTC.

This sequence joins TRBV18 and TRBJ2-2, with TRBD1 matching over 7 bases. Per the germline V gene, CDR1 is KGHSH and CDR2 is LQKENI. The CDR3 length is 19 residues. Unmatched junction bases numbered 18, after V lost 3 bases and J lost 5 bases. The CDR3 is CASSPRANTGTAFTGELFF. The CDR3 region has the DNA TGTGCCAGCTCACCCCGAGCCAATACCGGGACAGCCTTTACCGGGGAGCTGTTTTTT.

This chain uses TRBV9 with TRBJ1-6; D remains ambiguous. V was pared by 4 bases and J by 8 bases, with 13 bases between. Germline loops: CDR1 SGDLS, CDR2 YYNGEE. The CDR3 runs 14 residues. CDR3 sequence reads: CASSPHGQDSPLHF. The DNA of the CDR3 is TGTGCCAGCAGCCCCCATGGGCAAGATTCACCCCTCCACTTT.

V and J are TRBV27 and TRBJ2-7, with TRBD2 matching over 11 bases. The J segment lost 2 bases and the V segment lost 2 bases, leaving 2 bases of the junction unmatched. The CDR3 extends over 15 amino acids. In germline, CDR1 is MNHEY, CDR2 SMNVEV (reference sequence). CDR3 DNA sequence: TGTGCCAGCAGTTTAAGTAGCGGGGGGGCCTACGAGCAGTACTTC. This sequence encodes CASSLSSGGAYEQYF.

CDR3 region: CATSNFLFTTDTQYF. CDR3 in DNA: TGTGCCACCAGCAATTTCCTGTTTACCACAGATACGCAGTATTTT. The V call is TRBV15, the J call TRBJ2-3; no clear D. There are 15 residues in the CDR3. In germline, CDR1 is LNHNV, CDR2 YYDKDF (reference sequence). V gave up 4 bases and J gave up 2 bases, with 13 bases separating them. Together with reference TRBV15 and TRBJ2-3, the CDR3 gives the full variable domain: DAMVIQNPRYQVTQFGKPVTLSCSQTLNHNVMYWYQQKSSQAPKLLFHYYDKDFNNEADTPDNFQSRRPNTSFCFLDIRSPGLGDTAMYLCATSNFLFTTDTQYFGPGTRLTVL.

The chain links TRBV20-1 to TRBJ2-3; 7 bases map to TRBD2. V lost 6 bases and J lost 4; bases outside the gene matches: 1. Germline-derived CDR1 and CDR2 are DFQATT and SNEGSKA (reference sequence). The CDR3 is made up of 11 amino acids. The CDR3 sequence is CSAGGSDTQYF. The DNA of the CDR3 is TGCAGTGCGGGGGGGTCAGATACGCAGTATTTT.

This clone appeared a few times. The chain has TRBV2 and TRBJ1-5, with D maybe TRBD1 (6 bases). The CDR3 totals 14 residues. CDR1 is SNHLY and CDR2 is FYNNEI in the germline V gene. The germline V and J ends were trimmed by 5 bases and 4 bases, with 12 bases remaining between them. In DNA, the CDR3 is TGTGCCAGCAGTCAAGGGGGAGCAAATCAGCCCCAGCATTTT. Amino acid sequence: CASSQGGANQPQHF.